The 31 T cell receptor beta chains reported below all come from one sample, sequenced in a study of blood T cell repertoires in COVID-19 (dated by TCRdb to 2020 to 2021). Library creation used the immunoSEQ multiplex PCR assay. The clones in this table, taken by TCRdb from immuneACCESS, are in-frame only. Not every clone is retained; where verified, under half of the shortfall comes from an unresolved V gene, and the cause of the rest is unknown. The table for this sample lists approximately 190,000 clones; roughly 80% of them were counted only once. The ten largest clonotypes hold under 15% of the sample. Sequenced input: peripheral blood. The receptors shown here come from a man aged 25-45 years with active or convalescent COVID-19.

The CDR3 nucleotides are TGTGCCACAGGAGTAGCGGGAGAAACAGATACGCAGTATTTT. Protein: CATGVAGETDTQYF. The V call is TRBV24-1, the J call TRBJ2-3, with 9 nucleotides matching TRBD2. Germline CDR1 and CDR2: KGHDR and SFDVKD. The length of the CDR3 is 14 residues. With V trimmed by 10 bases and J by 3 bases, 7 bases remained unmatched.

This chain links TRBV10-3 with TRBJ2-3, with TRBD2 matching 8 bases. After removal of 0 bases from V and 5 bases from J, the junction contained 7 bases not matched to a gene. The CDR3 runs 16 residues. Germline V CDR1 and CDR2: ENHRY, SYGVKD. DNA of the CDR3: TGTGCCATCAGTGAGTCACAAAGCGGGAGTGGAGATACGCAGTATTTT. This gives the protein CAISESQSGSGDTQYF.

The sample holds a few counts of this clone. This chain joins TRBV18 and TRBJ2-1; 8 bases align to TRBD2. The CDR3 runs 12 residues. In germline, CDR1 is KGHSH, CDR2 LQKENI. V was clipped by 6 bases and J by 9 bases; unmatched bases: 4. CDR3 residues: CASSQRGGEQFF. As DNA, the CDR3 is TGTGCCAGCTCCCAACGGGGGGGTGAGCAGTTCTTC.

Only a few counts were recorded for this clone. The chain recombines TRBV9 with TRBJ1-2; TRBD1 matches at 7 bases. Germline V gene lookup returns CDR1 SGDLS and CDR2 YYNGEE. CDR3 size: 16 residues. V was clipped by 4 bases and J by 4 bases; unmatched bases: 13. DNA for the CDR3: TGTGCCAGCAGCTCCAACGGACAGGAGGGATTCTATGGCTACACCTTC. Amino acid sequence: CASSSNGQEGFYGYTF.

This clone was recorded a few times. The chain links TRBV7-6 to TRBJ2-7; a possible D gene is TRBD1 (6 bases). The ends were cut back, 5 bases at V and 2 bases at J, with 16 bases in the middle. This CDR3 has 15 amino acids. The germline V gene has CDR1 SGHVS and CDR2 FNYEAQ. CDR3 region: CASSLWTDSAYEQYF. In nucleotides, the CDR3 is TGTGCCAGCAGCCTCTGGACAGATTCCGCCTACGAGCAGTACTTC.

The chain combines TRBV24-1 with TRBJ2-1; 7 bases are a match to TRBD1. Germline V CDR1 and CDR2: KGHDR, SFDVKD. The CDR3 consists of 16 residues. V was clipped by 7 bases and J by 5 bases; unmatched bases: 13. The CDR3 here is CATSRQQGILDNEQFF. In DNA form, the CDR3 reads TGTGCCACCAGCCGCCAACAGGGGATCTTGGACAATGAGCAGTTCTTC.

The chain carries TRBV7-2 and TRBJ2-7; D may be TRBD1 (6 bases). This CDR3 has 16 amino acids. The germline gives CDR1 SGHTA, CDR2 FQGNSA. V was pared by 0 bases and J by 3 bases, with 15 bases between. The CDR3 DNA reads TGTGCCAGCAGCTTAGCGGGGGCTTTCTCCAACTACGAGCAGTACTTC. As protein: CASSLAGAFSNYEQYF.

V usage is TRBV28 and J usage is TRBJ2-2, with 7 bases that match TRBD1. Trimming cost V 5 bases and J 2 bases; bases outside gene matches: 17. Germline assignment: CDR1 MDHEN and CDR2 SYDVKM. The CDR3 is 19 amino acids. The CDR3, as DNA: TGTGCCAGCAGTGTTGGGTTTAACGGCAGGGGGAGTAACACCGGGGAGCTGTTTTTT. This encodes CASSVGFNGRGSNTGELFF.

The chain combines TRBV4-1 with TRBJ2-1; 8 bases agree with TRBD1. CDR3 size: 15 residues. Unmatched junction bases numbered 7, after V lost 3 bases and J lost 6 bases. Germline CDR1 is MGHRA and CDR2 is YSYEKL. In nucleotides, the CDR3 is TGCGCCAGCAGCCAGCATTCGGACAGGGTCAATGAGCAGTTCTTC. The encoded protein is CASSQHSDRVNEQFF.

This chain links TRBV5-1 with TRBJ2-6; TRBD1 matches 8 bases. This CDR3 contains 16 residues. Germline CDR1 reads SGHRS; CDR2 reads YFSETQ. With 4 bases clipped from V and 2 bases from J, the junction kept 5 bases outside the gene matches. DNA for the CDR3: TGCGCCAGCAGCAGTTCACAGGGGGCTGGGGCCAACGTCCTGACTTTC. It encodes CASSSSQGAGANVLTF.

The chain joins TRBV30 to TRBJ2-7; tentatively, D is TRBD2 (6 bases). The germline gives CDR1 GTSNPN, CDR2 SVGIG (reference sequence). The CDR3 is made up of 14 amino acids. Trimming removed 5 bases at V and 2 bases at J, with 16 bases between. CDR3 in amino acids: CAWCTAGLPYEQYF. The CDR3 region has the DNA TGTGCCTGGTGTACAGCGGGTCTCCCCTACGAGCAGTACTTC.

This clone is a singleton in its sample. The J gene is TRBJ2-7, the V gene TRBV19, with 12 bases aligning to TRBD2. The CDR3 contains 16 residues. V was clipped by 3 bases and J by 0 bases; unmatched bases: 3. Germline CDR1 LNHDA, CDR2 SQIVND (reference sequence). The CDR3 loop is CASSMTSGGSSYEQYF. The CDR3 DNA reads as TGTGCCAGTAGTATGACTAGCGGGGGCTCCTCCTACGAGCAGTACTTC.

The rearrangement joins TRBV6-6 to TRBJ1-1, with 9 bases matching TRBD1. CDR1 and CDR2 from the germline V gene are MNHNY and SVGAGI (reference sequence). The CDR3 has 15 residues. Unmatched junction bases numbered 6, after V lost 5 bases and J lost 2 bases. The CDR3 DNA reads TGTGCCAGCAGTGGCCGGGACAGGGTTAACACTGAAGCTTTCTTT. Translated: CASSGRDRVNTEAFF.

The chain is built from TRBV5-3 and TRBJ1-2; 7 positions match TRBD1. TRBV5-3 is marked as an open reading frame, function uncertain. V lost 1 base and J lost 1; bases outside the gene matches: 4. This CDR3 comprises 15 residues. The CDR3 sequence is CARSLKGGFNYGYTF. CDR3 DNA sequence: TGTGCCAGAAGCTTGAAAGGGGGCTTTAACTATGGCTACACCTTC.

The chain links TRBV4-1 to TRBJ1-3; maybe TRBD1 (5 bases). Germline V gene sequence: CDR1 MGHRA, CDR2 YSYEKL. V was clipped by 4 bases and J by 8 bases, with 9 bases between them. The CDR3 is 12 residues long. The CDR3 nucleotides are TGCGCCAGCAGCCTTGGGGGGGACACCATATATTTT. Protein product: CASSLGGDTIYF.

This clone was picked up one time. The chain couples TRBV7-9 to TRBJ1-2; no clear D gene. V was shortened by 5 bases and J by 3 bases, with 13 bases between the two germline ends. Per germline, CDR1 SEHNR and CDR2 FQNEAQ (reference sequence). The CDR3 has 14 residues. The CDR3 DNA reads as TGTGCCAGCAGCCCCAGTCAGGCCTACTATGGCTACACCTTC. This sequence encodes CASSPSQAYYGYTF.

The rearrangement uses TRBV20-1 and TRBJ2-1, with D possibly being TRBD2 (5 bases). With 3 bases removed from V and 9 bases from J, the gap between germline ends came to 9 bases. CDR3 length: 11 residues. Germline V gene lookup returns CDR1 DFQATT and CDR2 SNEGSKA (reference sequence). CDR3 sequence (DNA): TGCAGTGCTAGCGAGCGGTTTGAGCAGTTCTTC. Translated: CSASERFEQFF.

This clone was detected once. The chain has TRBV5-6 and TRBJ1-1, with D tentatively TRBD1 (5 bases). This CDR3 is built from 14 residues. Trimming took off 2 bases at V and 4 bases at J, with 12 bases between the two ends. Looked up from germline, CDR1 is SGHDT and CDR2 is YYEEEE. The CDR3 coding sequence is TGTGCCAGCAGCTTAGGGGCACCAGGCACTGAAGCTTTCTTT. Its translation: CASSLGAPGTEAFF.

V gene TRBV11-2 combines with J gene TRBJ1-1, with 8 positions matching TRBD1. V shed 5 bases, J shed 1 base, and the junction held 3 bases outside the gene matches. The CDR3 extends over 14 amino acids. Germline V lookup: CDR1 SGHAT, CDR2 FQNNGV. CDR3: CASSAGQGNTEAFF. As DNA, the CDR3 is TGTGCCAGCAGCGCTGGACAGGGGAACACTGAAGCTTTCTTT. Complete variable domain (other parts from reference TRBV11-2 and TRBJ1-1): EAGVAQSPRYKIIEKRQSVAFWCNPISGHATLYWYQQILGQGPKLLIQFQNNGVVDDSQLPKDRFSAERLKGVDSTLKIQPAKLEDSAVYLCASSAGQGNTEAFFGQGTRLTVV.

V gene TRBV18 combines with J gene TRBJ1-1; 7 bases agree with TRBD1. The germline V gene has CDR1 KGHSH and CDR2 LQKENI. Trimming removed 0 bases from V and 4 bases from J; junction bases left unmatched: 8. The CDR3 sequence is 16 residues long. The CDR3 here is CASSPPDKGAVTEAFF. The CDR3 DNA reads TGTGCCAGCTCACCACCGGACAAGGGGGCGGTCACTGAAGCTTTCTTT.

The chain recombines TRBV3-1 (or the pseudogene TRBV3-2) with TRBJ2-5, with TRBD1 identical over 11 bases. Germline values: CDR1 LGHDT, CDR2 YNNKEL (reference sequence). This CDR3 comprises 16 residues. V lost 4 bases, J lost 5 bases, and 9 bases stayed unmatched. The CDR3 region has the DNA TGTGCCAGCAGCCGAGGACAGGGGGCATCCCGGGAGACCCAGTACTTC. This translates into CASSRGQGASRETQYF.

The rearrangement links TRBV7-2 to TRBJ2-1; D gene ambiguous. Germline V CDR1 and CDR2: SGHTA, FQGNSA. V gave up 1 base and J gave up 9 bases, with 7 bases separating them. The CDR3 extends over 12 amino acids. CDR3 sequence: CASSLVRGEQFF. CDR3 coding DNA: TGTGCCAGCAGCTTAGTGCGAGGTGAGCAGTTCTTC.

The gene calls are TRBV14 and TRBJ1-5; tentatively, D is TRBD1 (5 bases). Germline V gene data show CDR1 as SGHDN and CDR2 as FVKESK. Trimming cost V 2 bases and J 7 bases, with 15 bases left between them. This CDR3 contains 15 residues. The CDR3 protein is CASSQPRALGQPQHF. CDR3 coding DNA: TGTGCCAGCAGCCAACCCAGGGCGTTAGGACAGCCCCAGCATTTT.

This rearrangement joins TRBV5-4 to TRBJ2-5, with 13 bases fitting TRBD2. With V trimmed by 6 bases and J by 5 bases, 19 bases remained unmatched. The CDR3 length is 19 residues. Germline CDR1 is SGHNT and CDR2 is YYREEE (reference sequence). The CDR3 sequence is CASNPSPGTSGAVAETQYF. For the CDR3, the DNA is TGTGCCAGCAATCCGTCCCCCGGGACTAGCGGGGCGGTAGCCGAGACCCAGTACTTC. Full variable domain (outside the CDR3, taken from reference TRBV5-4 and TRBJ2-5): ETGVTQSPTHLIKTRGQQVTLRCSSQSGHNTVSWYQQALGQGPQFIFQYYREEENGRGNFPPRFSGLQFPNYSSELNVNALELDDSALYLCASNPSPGTSGAVAETQYFGPGTRLLVL.

This clone came up once. The chain recombines TRBV4-1 with TRBJ2-1; 14 bases fit TRBD2. Germline lookup yields CDR1 MGHRA and CDR2 YSYEKL. Trimming removed 3 bases from V and 3 bases from J; junction bases left unmatched: 10. CDR3 size: 19 residues. Here the CDR3 DNA reads TGCGCCAGCAGCCAGGTGATTGTGGGACTAGCGGGAGTCTACAATGAGCAGTTCTTC. Amino acids: CASSQVIVGLAGVYNEQFF.

The chain combines TRBV6-5 with TRBJ2-7; 7 positions agree with TRBD2. The trim removed 8 bases at V and 3 bases at J, leaving 13 bases unmatched. CDR3 size: 15 residues. Germline loops: CDR1 MNHEY, CDR2 SVGAGI. CDR3 sequence reads: CASGGRAGVIYEQYF. In nucleotides, the CDR3 is TGTGCCAGCGGGGGTAGGGCGGGAGTTATCTACGAGCAGTACTTC.

The genes are TRBV28 and TRBJ1-2; D gene ambiguous. V was shortened by 2 bases and J by 2 bases, with 9 bases between the two germline ends. The CDR3 sequence is 14 residues long. Germline V gene sequence: CDR1 MDHEN, CDR2 SYDVKM. CDR3: CASSLENTNYGYTF. CDR3 coding DNA: TGTGCCAGCAGTTTAGAAAACACGAACTATGGCTACACCTTC.

The genes are TRBV28 and TRBJ2-3; 9 bases align to TRBD2. The CDR3 totals 16 residues. After removal of 6 bases from V and 1 base from J, the junction contained 8 bases not matched to a gene. Per the germline V gene, CDR1 is MDHEN and CDR2 is SYDVKM. In nucleotides, the CDR3 is TGTGCCAGCAGCCAAGGCGGGGGGGCCGGCACAGATACGCAGTATTTT. Amino acids: CASSQGGGAGTDTQYF. The variable domain in full, completed from reference TRBV28 and TRBJ2-3, reads DVKVTQSSRYLVKRTGEKVFLECVQDMDHENMFWYRQDPGLGLRLIYFSYDVKMKEKGDIPEGYSVSREKKERFSLILESASTNQTSMYLCASSQGGGAGTDTQYFGPGTRLTVL.

This sequence joins TRBV24-1 and TRBJ2-1, with a weak D call TRBD2 (6 bases). Trimming took off 3 bases at V and 0 bases at J, with 8 bases between the two ends. The CDR3 consists of 15 residues. Germline CDR1 is KGHDR and CDR2 is SFDVKD. CDR3 sequence (DNA): TGTGCCACCAGTGATCGGGGGAGCTCCTACAATGAGCAGTTCTTC. It is translated as CATSDRGSSYNEQFF.

This clone was seen only once. V gene TRBV27 combines with J gene TRBJ2-2; no definite D call. The CDR3 spans 14 residues. CDR1 is MNHEY and CDR2 is SMNVEV in the germline V gene (reference sequence). V lost 1 base and J lost 6, with 9 bases in between. The CDR3: CASSLLYPAGELFF. CDR3 in DNA: TGTGCCAGCAGTTTATTGTATCCGGCCGGGGAGCTGTTTTTT.

The rearrangement joins TRBV28 to TRBJ2-7, with TRBD1 matching over 9 bases. Germline assignment: CDR1 MDHEN and CDR2 SYDVKM. The CDR3 runs to 14 residues. The V segment lost 2 bases and the J segment 3 bases; nucleotides outside the gene matches: 2. The CDR3 is CASSLPGQGYEQYF. The CDR3, as DNA: TGTGCCAGCAGTTTACCGGGACAGGGCTACGAGCAGTACTTC. The variable domain in full, completed from reference TRBV28 and TRBJ2-7, reads DVKVTQSSRYLVKRTGEKVFLECVQDMDHENMFWYRQDPGLGLRLIYFSYDVKMKEKGDIPEGYSVSREKKERFSLILESASTNQTSMYLCASSLPGQGYEQYFGPGTRLTVT.